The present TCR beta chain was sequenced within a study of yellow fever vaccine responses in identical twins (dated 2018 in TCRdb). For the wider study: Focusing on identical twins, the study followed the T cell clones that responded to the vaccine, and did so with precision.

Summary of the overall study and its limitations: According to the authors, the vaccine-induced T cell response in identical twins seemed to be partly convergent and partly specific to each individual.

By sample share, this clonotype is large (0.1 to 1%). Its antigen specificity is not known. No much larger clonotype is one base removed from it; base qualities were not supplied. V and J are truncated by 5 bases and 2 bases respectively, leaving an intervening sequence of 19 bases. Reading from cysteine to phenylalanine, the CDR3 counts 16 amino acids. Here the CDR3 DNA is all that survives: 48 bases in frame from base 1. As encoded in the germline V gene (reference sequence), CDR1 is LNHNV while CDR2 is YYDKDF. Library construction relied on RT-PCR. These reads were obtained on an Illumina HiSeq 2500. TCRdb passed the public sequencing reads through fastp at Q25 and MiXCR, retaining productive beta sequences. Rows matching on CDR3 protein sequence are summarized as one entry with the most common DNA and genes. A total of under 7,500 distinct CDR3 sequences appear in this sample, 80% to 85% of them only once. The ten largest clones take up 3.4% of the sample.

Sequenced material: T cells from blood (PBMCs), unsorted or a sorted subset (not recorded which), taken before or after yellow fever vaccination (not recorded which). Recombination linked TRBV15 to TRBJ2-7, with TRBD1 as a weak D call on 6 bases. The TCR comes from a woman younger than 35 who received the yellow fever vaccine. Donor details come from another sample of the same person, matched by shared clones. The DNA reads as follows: TGTGCCACCAGCTCCAGTGGGACACCCGGAGCCTACGAGCAGTACTTC. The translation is CATSSSGTPGAYEQYF.